The present TCR beta chain was sequenced within a study of cytomegalovirus exposure and HLA in healthy donors. The PCR had 60 Vbeta and 13 Jbeta primers. Generated by immunoSEQ multiplex PCR, the TCRdb table keeps only in-frame clones and is missing some. The data show around 200,000 clones, approximately 80% seen once. As for this clone: What it recognizes is unknown.

Germline CDR1 and CDR2: SGHNT and YYREEE (reference sequence). The CDR3 runs 17 residues. J was trimmed by 2 bases and V by 0 bases; bases with no gene match: 9. Broader study findings: It has been reported that TCR beta sequences accurately predicted the HLA-A and HLA-B alleles of most subjects. Excluded: some indistinguishable V segments such as TRBV6-2 and TRBV6-3.

The sequence derives from a woman between 45 and 65 years old in good health and CMV-seropositive. The chain joins TRBV5-4 to TRBJ2-7; TRBD1 aligns across 9 bases. Sample: PBMCs. CDR3 amino acids: CASSLAVGTGRTYEQYF. The CDR3 DNA sequence: TGTGCCAGCAGCTTGGCCGTTGGGACAGGGAGGACCTACGAGCAGTACTTC.